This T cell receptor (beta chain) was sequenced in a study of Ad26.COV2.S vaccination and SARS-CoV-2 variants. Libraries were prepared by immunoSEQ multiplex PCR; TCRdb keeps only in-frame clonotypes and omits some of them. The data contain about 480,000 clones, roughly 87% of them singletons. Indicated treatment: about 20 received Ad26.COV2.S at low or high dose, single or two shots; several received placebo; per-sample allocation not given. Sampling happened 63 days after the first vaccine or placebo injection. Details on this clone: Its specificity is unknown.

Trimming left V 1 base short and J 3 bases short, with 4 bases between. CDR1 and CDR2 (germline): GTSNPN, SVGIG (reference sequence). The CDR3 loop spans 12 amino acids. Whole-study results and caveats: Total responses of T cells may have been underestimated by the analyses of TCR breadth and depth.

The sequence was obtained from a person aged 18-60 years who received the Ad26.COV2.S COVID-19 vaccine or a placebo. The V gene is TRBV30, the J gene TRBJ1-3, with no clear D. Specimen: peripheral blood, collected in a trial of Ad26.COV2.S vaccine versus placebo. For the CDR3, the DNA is TGTGCCTGGAGTGGTAATGGAAACACCATATATTTT. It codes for CAWSGNGNTIYF.